The 6 T cell receptor beta chains given below trace back to one sample, sequenced in a study of human versus mouse CDR3 diversity and MHC coevolution. Only in-frame clones appear in the TCRdb table, and some are missing; sequencing was by immunoSEQ multiplex PCR. The repertoire consists of tens of thousands of clones, with just over 90% occurring once and the leading ten covering 1.1% to 1.5%. The material sequenced was naive CD4+ T cells from blood. The subset: CD45RO-negative CD62L-positive naive CD4 T cells. Receptors originate from a person aged 30 to 69 in good health.

The V call is TRBV6-4, the J call TRBJ1-1; D remains unclear. The ends were cut back, 5 bases at V and 5 bases at J, with 15 bases in the middle. This CDR3 contains 14 residues. Germline values: CDR1 MRHNA, CDR2 SNTAGT. CDR3 DNA: TGTGCCAGCAGTAAGGAGCCGGGAGGGACTGAAGCTTTCTTT. Translation gives CASSKEPGGTEAFF.

V is TRBV5-6 and J is TRBJ2-3, with D tentatively TRBD1 (6 bases). The CDR3 totals 13 residues. V lost 0 bases, J lost 11 bases, and 13 bases lay in between. Germline loops: CDR1 SGHDT, CDR2 YYEEEE. The CDR3 DNA sequence: TGTGCCAGCAGCTTGGAGGGGACCAGGGGGCAGTATTTT. This encodes CASSLEGTRGQYF.

This chain links TRBV6-5 with TRBJ1-1, with TRBD1 matching 7 bases. CDR1 MNHEY and CDR2 SVGAGI come from the germline V gene. V lost 4 bases, J lost 5 bases, and 10 bases stayed unmatched. The CDR3 covers 15 residues. CDR3 in amino acids: CASSSSSAGGTEAFF. The CDR3 DNA reads TGTGCCAGCAGTTCGTCGTCGGCAGGGGGGACTGAAGCTTTCTTT.

The genes are TRBV5-1 and TRBJ2-7; tentatively, D is TRBD1 (7 bases). CDR3 length equals 15 residues. Germline V gives CDR1 SGHRS, CDR2 YFSETQ. V was cut by 4 bases and J by 4 bases, with 18 bases left in between. CDR3: CASSRQGQDYYEQYF. CDR3 bases: TGCGCCAGCAGCAGACAAGGACAGGACTATTACGAGCAGTACTTC. Full variable domain (rest looked up from reference TRBV5-1 and TRBJ2-7): KAGVTQTPRYLIKTRGQQVTLSCSPISGHRSVSWYQQTPGQGLQFLFEYFSETQRNKGNFPGRFSGRQFSNSRSEMNVSTLELGDSALYLCASSRQGQDYYEQYFGPGTRLTVT.

The chain carries TRBV6-4 and TRBJ2-2; 8 positions match TRBD1. J gave up 1 base and V 0 bases, and 4 bases lay outside the gene matches. Germline V lookup: CDR1 MRHNA, CDR2 SNTAGT. CDR3 length equals 17 residues. CDR3 protein: CASSDSPGQENTGELFF. CDR3 bases: TGTGCCAGCAGTGACTCTCCGGGACAGGAGAACACCGGGGAGCTGTTTTTT.

About this clone: Other DNA sequences from this sample encode an identical CDR3 as well. The J gene is TRBJ1-3, the V gene TRBV28, with 8 bases matching TRBD1. V dropped 8 bases and J dropped 7; count of bases not matched to a gene: 10. This CDR3 is built from 14 residues. Germline CDR1 reads MDHEN; CDR2 reads SYDVKM. The CDR3 region is CASSRQGARNTIYF. In DNA, the CDR3 is TGTGCCAGCTCTCGCCAGGGGGCGCGGAACACCATATATTTT.